This is a list of T cell receptor beta chains from one sample in a study of response to subunit inactivated influenza vaccine. In TCRdb, the RT-PCR reads were re-called with MiXCR into one record per CDR3 protein. The table lists about 520,000 distinct CDR3 sequences, around 7.7% of them singletons. The sequencing here drew on PBMCs from blood, taken about 24 months after vaccination. Receptors were obtained from a man between 45 and 75 years old who received an inactivated influenza vaccine. CDR3s include the opening cysteine and the closing phenylalanine or tryptophan. The order of the fields is D gene, J gene, V gene, clone size, CDR3 protein, CDR3 DNA. A D gene is named only where the DNA matches it firmly. Only some rows state a clone size, as once, few, many or a class for expanded clones.

- | TRBJ2-3 | TRBV20-1 | few | CSARHPTSSDTQYF | TGCAGTGCTAGACACCCGACTAGTTCAGATACGCAGTATTTT
- | TRBJ2-7 | TRBV7-2 | few | CASSSSAAYEQYF | TGTGCCAGCAGCTCTAGCGCGGCGTACGAGCAGTACTTC
- | TRBJ1-5 | TRBV6-5 | many | CASSYQVNQPQHF | TGTGCCAGCAGTTACCAGGTCAATCAGCCCCAGCATTTT
TRBD2 | TRBJ2-2 | TRBV2 | - | CASRPTSGTSGIVGELFF | TGTGCCAGCAGGCCAACATCCGGGACTAGCGGGATTGTAGGGGAGCTGTTTTTT
- | TRBJ1-1 | TRBV20-1 | many | CSVRRDRAFF | TGCAGTGTCCGTCGGGACCGGGCTTTCTTT
- | TRBJ1-5 | TRBV15 | - | CATSTPGLRDQPQHF | TGTGCCACCAGCACCCCAGGCCTAAGGGATCAGCCCCAGCATTTT
- | TRBJ2-2 | TRBV5-6 | many | CASSPSRTENTGELFF | TGTGCCAGCAGCCCAAGTCGGACAGAGAACACCGGGGAGCTGTTTTTT
TRBD2 | TRBJ2-7 | TRBV20-1 | - | CSARPGLAQYEQYF | TGCAGTGCTAGGCCGGGACTAGCGCAGTACGAGCAGTACTTC
- | TRBJ2-2 | TRBV5-1 | few | CASSLEQYTGELFF | TGCGCCAGCAGCTTGGAACAGTACACCGGGGAGCTGTTTTTT
- | TRBJ2-7 | TRBV12-3/TRBV12-4 | few | CASSFSGRSNEQYF | TGTGCCAGCAGTTTTTCGGGGCGCAGCAACGAGCAGTACTTC
- | TRBJ2-2 | TRBV9 | many | CASSVSGRNTGELFF | TGTGCCAGCAGCGTAAGTGGCCGCAACACCGGGGAGCTGTTTTTT
TRBD2 | TRBJ2-7 | TRBV20-1 | many | CSAGTSGGEEYF | TGCAGTGCTGGGACTAGCGGGGGCGAAGAGTACTTC
TRBD2 | TRBJ2-7 | TRBV7-2 | many | CASSGGGLAGSYEQYF | TGTGCCAGCAGCGGGGGAGGACTAGCGGGATCCTACGAGCAGTACTTC
TRBD1 | TRBJ2-3 | TRBV6-1 | - | CASSHTRTGRVGTDTQYF | TGTGCCAGCAGCCATACAAGGACAGGACGAGTCGGGACAGATACGCAGTATTTT
- | TRBJ1-6 | TRBV28 | - | CASSSTAENLPLHF | TGTGCCAGCAGTTCTACGGCCGAGAATTTACCCCTCCACTTT
- | TRBJ2-4 | TRBV18 | - | CASSPPLSGLAKNIQYF | TGTGCCAGCTCACCCCCCTTGTCAGGGTTAGCCAAAAACATTCAGTACTTC
TRBD2 | TRBJ2-5 | TRBV7-8 | many | CASRGGRRETQYF | TGTGCCAGCCGGGGGGGCCGGAGAGAGACCCAGTACTTC
TRBD1 | TRBJ1-5 | TRBV12-3/TRBV12-4 | - | CASSQGQSGEPQHF | TGTGCCAGCAGCCAGGGACAGTCAGGGGAGCCCCAGCATTTT
- | TRBJ2-3 | TRBV9 | many | CASSVEGLTQYF | TGTGCCAGCAGCGTAGAGGGACTTACGCAGTATTTT
- | TRBJ2-1 | TRBV4-2 | few | CASSQTQQGEINEQFF | TGTGCCAGCAGCCAAACACAACAGGGTGAGATCAATGAGCAGTTCTTC
- | TRBJ2-3 | TRBV20-1 | many | CSAPLLYTQYF | TGCAGTGCCCCGTTGCTATATACGCAGTATTTT
- | TRBJ2-5 | TRBV7-2 | - | CASSFQEETQYF | TGTGCCAGCAGCTTCCAAGAGGAGACCCAGTACTTC